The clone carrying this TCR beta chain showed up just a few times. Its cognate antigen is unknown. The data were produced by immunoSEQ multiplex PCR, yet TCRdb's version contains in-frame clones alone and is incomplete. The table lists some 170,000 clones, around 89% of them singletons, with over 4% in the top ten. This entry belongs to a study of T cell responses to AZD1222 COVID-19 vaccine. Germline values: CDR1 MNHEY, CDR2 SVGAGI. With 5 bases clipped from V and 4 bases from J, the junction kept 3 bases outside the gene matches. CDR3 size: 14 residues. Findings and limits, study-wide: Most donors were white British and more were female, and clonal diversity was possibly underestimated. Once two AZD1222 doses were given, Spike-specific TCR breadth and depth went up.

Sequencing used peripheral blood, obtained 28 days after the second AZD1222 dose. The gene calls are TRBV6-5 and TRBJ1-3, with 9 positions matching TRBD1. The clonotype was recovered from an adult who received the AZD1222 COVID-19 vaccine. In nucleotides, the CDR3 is TGTGCCAGCAGTACGGACAGGGGAGGAAACACCATATATTTT. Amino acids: CASSTDRGGNTIYF.